Shown below are 4 T cell receptor beta chains from a single sample sequenced in a study of immune heterogeneity within non-small cell lung tumors. The template for each sample was about 660 ng of genomic DNA, which had been extracted from bulk tumor tissue. During surgery, each primary tumor gave multiple biopsies spaced as far apart as possible. Before undergoing curative surgery, patients had newly diagnosed non-small cell lung cancer that was untreated. TCR beta CDR3 was amplified by multiplex PCR, first round 10 cycles, 32 V and 13 J primers. TCRdb reprocessed the multiplex PCR reads via MiXCR and lists one record per CDR3 protein. The table has over a thousand distinct CDR3 sequences, 31% seen once. The specimen was lung tumor tissue. The receptors stem from a man aged 60 to 69 with non-small cell lung cancer.

The chain joins TRBV20-1 to TRBJ2-3, with 7 bases that match TRBD1. Trimming removed 0 bases from V and 6 bases from J; junction bases left unmatched: 6. Germline CDR1 and CDR2: DFQATT and SNEGSKA (reference sequence). CDR3 length equals 14 residues. The CDR3, as DNA: TGCAGTGCTAGAGATGACAGGGTATTGGATACGCAGTATTTT. Amino acid sequence: CSARDDRVLDTQYF.

This clonotype is labeled large. The chain carries TRBV5-1 and TRBJ2-7; 8 nucleotides agree with TRBD1. Germline V gene sequence: CDR1 SGHRS, CDR2 YFSETQ. V dropped 0 bases and J dropped 2; count of bases not matched to a gene: 10. This CDR3 has 17 amino acids. The CDR3 reads CASSLGKNRGWTYEQYF. The CDR3 DNA is TGCGCCAGCAGCTTGGGGAAAAACAGGGGGTGGACCTACGAGCAGTACTTC.

This clonotype rates as medium-sized (0.01 to 0.1%). The genes are TRBV28 and TRBJ2-7; 7 bases are shared with TRBD2. J lost 1 base, V lost 5 bases, and 8 bases had no gene match. The CDR3 totals 15 residues. Germline CDR1 MDHEN, CDR2 SYDVKM. The CDR3, as DNA: TGTGCCAGCAGTGCCTCTAGCGGACTTTCCTACGAGCAGTACTTC. This gives the protein CASSASSGLSYEQYF.

Notes on this clonotype: A much larger clone lies a single base off, so this may be a read error. The chain uses TRBV28 and TRBJ2-1; TRBD2 agrees at 12 bases. This CDR3 has 18 residues. Germline values: CDR1 MDHEN, CDR2 SYDVKM. The DNA of the CDR3 is TGTGCCAGCAGTTCCGGTCTAGCGGGAGGGCCTCCCTACAATGAGCATTTCTTC. Amino acids: CASSSGLAGGPPYNEHFF.